This TCR beta chain is from a study of T cell responses to AZD1222 COVID-19 vaccine. Only in-frame clones appear in the TCRdb table, and some are missing; sequencing was by immunoSEQ multiplex PCR. The sample yields approximately 170,000 clones, under 95% seen once. V gave up 9 bases and J gave up 8 bases; unmatched junction bases: 1. Germline CDR1 is SNHLY and CDR2 is FYNNEI. This CDR3 region has 10 residues. The sample here was peripheral blood, taken 28 days after the second AZD1222 dose. The rearrangement uses TRBV2 and TRBJ1-3; 7 bases align to TRBD1. The source of this sequence is an adult who received the AZD1222 COVID-19 vaccine. In nucleotides, the CDR3 is TGTGCCAGGCAGGGGGACACCATATATTTT. It specifies CARQGDTIYF. The full variable domain, its missing parts supplied by reference TRBV2 and TRBJ1-3, is EPEVTQTPSHQVTQMGQEVILRCVPISNHLYFYWYRQILGQKVEFLVSFYNNEISEKSEIFDDQFSVERPDGSNFTLKIRSTKLEDSAMYFCARQGDTIYFGEGSWLTVV.